This is a list of T cell receptor beta chains from one sample in a study of T cell responses to AZD1222 COVID-19 vaccine. Repertoires were generated with immunoSEQ multiplex PCR, while TCRdb's copy carries only in-frame clones and drops some. Of 120,000 to 150,000 clones listed, more than 80% are singletons. The sample here was peripheral blood, taken 28 days after the second dose of the MenACWY control vaccine. The receptors stem from an adult who received the MenACWY meningococcal vaccine as a control. Both conserved end residues are part of each CDR3. The D gene is left open where the match is weak. The listing skips clone size in some rows; elsewhere it reads once, few, many or a size class.

j_call v_call d_call clone_size cdr3_aa cdr3_nt
TRBJ1-5 TRBV28 . . CASSSGASQPQHF TGTGCCAGCAGTTCAGGGGCTAGTCAGCCCCAGCATTTT
TRBJ1-1 TRBV5-5 . . CASSLVGTLNTEAFF TGTGCCAGCAGCTTGGTTGGGACACTGAACACTGAAGCTTTCTTT
TRBJ2-1 TRBV11-3 TRBD1 . CASSLRQGREQFF TGTGCCAGCAGCTTAAGACAGGGACGTGAGCAGTTCTTC
TRBJ1-5 TRBV30 TRBD1 . CAFAVGRRDRVAQPQHF TGTGCCTTCGCAGTAGGGAGACGGGACAGGGTAGCTCAGCCCCAGCATTTT
TRBJ2-7 TRBV4-3 TRBD1 . CASSQDPQGVFEQYF TGCGCCAGCAGCCAAGATCCACAGGGGGTTTTCGAGCAGTACTTC
TRBJ1-1 TRBV6-6 . . CASSNGRTEAFF TGTGCCAGCAGCAACGGACGGACTGAAGCTTTCTTT
TRBJ2-2 TRBV3-1/TRBV3-2 . . CASSQDTTGTGELFF TGTGCCAGCAGCCAAGACACCACAGGGACCGGGGAGCTGTTTTTT
TRBJ2-5 TRBV6-5 . . CASSREPVQETQYF TGTGCCAGCTCTAGGGAGCCCGTCCAAGAGACCCAGTACTTC
TRBJ2-1 TRBV11-3 TRBD2 . CASSLGTGGTSSNEQFF TGTGCCAGCAGCTTAGGGACTGGGGGGACTAGCAGCAATGAGCAGTTCTTC
TRBJ2-5 TRBV5-1 TRBD2 . CASSWSGGPQETQYF TGCGCCAGCAGCTGGAGCGGGGGCCCCCAAGAGACCCAGTACTTC
TRBJ2-5 TRBV29-1 TRBD1 . CSGAPGGVLRETQYF TGCAGCGGAGCCCCAGGGGGAGTTTTACGGGAGACCCAGTACTTC
TRBJ2-2 TRBV3-1/TRBV3-2 TRBD2 . CASSYRLAGSTGELFF TGTGCCAGCAGCTACCGACTAGCGGGATCGACCGGGGAGCTGTTTTTT
TRBJ1-1 TRBV14 . . CASSRGRGMNTEAFF TGTGCCAGCAGCCGAGGAAGAGGGATGAACACTGAAGCTTTCTTT
TRBJ1-6 TRBV4-3 . . CASSQRGLSPLHF TGCGCCAGCAGCCAAAGGGGCCTTTCACCCCTCCACTTT
TRBJ2-2 TRBV6-5 . . CASSYLASNTGELFF TGTGCCAGCAGTTACTTAGCGTCGAACACCGGGGAGCTGTTTTTT
TRBJ1-4 TRBV10-3 . once CAISGTGMNEKLFF TGTGCCATCAGTGGCACGGGGATGAATGAAAAACTGTTTTTT
TRBJ1-1 TRBV12-3/TRBV12-4 TRBD1 . CASGTGRVTEAFF TGTGCCAGCGGGACAGGGCGGGTCACTGAAGCTTTCTTT
TRBJ1-1 TRBV6-5 . . CASGAAKGVRSEAFF TGTGCCAGCGGGGCAGCCAAGGGGGTGAGGTCTGAAGCTTTCTTT
TRBJ2-7 TRBV29-1 . . CSVGGAYEQYF TGCAGCGTTGGGGGGGCCTACGAGCAGTACTTC
TRBJ1-5 TRBV4-1 . . CASSQGPIQESSNQPQHF TGCGCCAGCAGCCAAGGACCAATACAGGAGTCTAGCAATCAGCCCCAGCATTTT
TRBJ2-5 TRBV2 . . CASSVYRGTQYF TGTGCCAGCAGTGTCTATAGGGGGACCCAGTACTTC
TRBJ2-7 TRBV5-4 TRBD1 . CASSIPGTGGYEQYF TGTGCCAGCAGCATTCCCGGGACAGGCGGATACGAGCAGTACTTC